These 19 T cell receptor beta chains were all obtained from the same sample, sequenced in a study of T-cell memory formation after mild COVID-19. MiXCR, applied by TCRdb to the 5' RACE reads, yields one record per CDR3 protein. This table has hundreds of thousands of distinct CDR3 sequences, approximately 15% appearing once. Material: PBMCs or a T cell subset sorted from them (not recorded which). The receptor source for this set is a man in his late teens or twenties who had mild COVID-19 (a few samples of this study predate the infection). Cell type and time point are not known.

This clonotype showed up just a few times. This chain uses TRBV11-2 with TRBJ2-3, with D possibly being TRBD2 (5 bases). Trimming took off 0 bases at V and 2 bases at J, with 9 bases between the two ends. The germline V gene encodes CDR1 SGHAT and CDR2 FQNNGV. The CDR3 length is 15 residues. CDR3 sequence (DNA): TGTGCCAGCAGCTTAGAGTCGGGGTACACAGATACGCAGTATTTT. It codes for CASSLESGYTDTQYF.

The chain links TRBV7-2 to TRBJ2-1; tentatively, D is TRBD2 (5 bases). This CDR3 has 14 residues. CDR1 is SGHTA, CDR2 FQGNSA, per germline. Trimming cost V 1 base and J 9 bases, with 13 bases left between them. In DNA form, the CDR3 reads TGTGCCAGCAGCTTAGAACGGACGGAGGTTGAGCAGTTCTTC. Its translation: CASSLERTEVEQFF.

The J gene is TRBJ1-6, the V gene TRBV4-3; D gene unclear. V lost 0 bases to trimming and J lost 5 bases, with 8 bases between them. The CDR3 is 15 residues long. Per germline, CDR1 LGHNA and CDR2 YSLEER. CDR3 sequence: CASSQDSLNNSPLHF. The DNA for the CDR3 is TGCGCCAGCAGCCAAGATAGTCTTAATAATTCACCCCTCCACTTT.

This clonotype was seen many times. The chain combines TRBV6-5 with TRBJ1-2; D gene unclear. This CDR3 contains 18 residues. V shed 6 bases and J shed 4 bases, with 27 bases lying between them. Germline V gene sequence: CDR1 MNHEY, CDR2 SVGAGI. CDR3 sequence reads: CASRERNEWEGIGYGYTF. The CDR3 DNA sequence: TGTGCCAGCAGGGAACGAAACGAGTGGGAGGGAATCGGCTATGGCTACACCTTC.

The chain is built from TRBV3-1 and TRBJ1-2; unclear D gene. The V end lost 3 bases, the J end lost 6 bases, and 11 bases lay between the germline ends. This CDR3 region has 13 residues. Germline CDR1 is LGHDT and CDR2 is YNNKEL (reference sequence). DNA of the CDR3: TGTGCCAGCAGCCAGGCTGGCGGAAATGGCTACACCTTC. This sequence encodes CASSQAGGNGYTF.

This clonotype was seen more than once but under ten times. CDR3 region: CASSLRGTIATNEKLFF. CDR3 DNA sequence: TGTGCCAGCAGTTTAAGAGGCACGATTGCAACTAATGAAAAACTGTTTTTT. The chain combines TRBV28 with TRBJ1-4, with D unclear. Trimming cost V 2 bases and J 0 bases, with 13 bases left between them. This CDR3 has 17 residues. Germline values: CDR1 MDHEN, CDR2 SYDVKM.

There are many counts of this clonotype. The V gene is TRBV7-2, the J gene TRBJ2-4; 8 positions agree with TRBD1. The CDR3 consists of 14 residues. From germline, CDR1 is SGHTA and CDR2 FQGNSA. The trim removed 5 bases at V and 3 bases at J, leaving 3 bases unmatched. CDR3 nucleotides: TGTGCCAGCAGCCCGACAGGGGACAAAAACATTCAGTACTTC. It specifies CASSPTGDKNIQYF.

This clonotype has only one observation. The chain has TRBV5-4 and TRBJ2-5, with 8 bases aligning to TRBD2. The CDR3 contains 14 residues. After removal of 4 bases from V and 5 bases from J, the junction contained 7 bases not matched to a gene. Germline CDR1 SGHNT, CDR2 YYREEE (reference sequence). The CDR3 reads CASSDGGAAETQYF. The CDR3 region has the DNA TGTGCCAGCAGCGACGGGGGGGCCGCGGAGACCCAGTACTTC.

Many counts were recorded for this clonotype. This chain links TRBV9 with TRBJ2-5; 9 bases fit TRBD1. This CDR3 region has 14 residues. V shed 4 bases, J shed 5 bases, and the junction held 6 bases outside the gene matches. The V gene's germline CDR1 is SGDLS and CDR2 YYNGEE. The CDR3 DNA follows: TGTGCCAGCAGCCCAAACAGGGGGCGGGAGACCCAGTACTTC. It is translated as CASSPNRGRETQYF.

The V call is TRBV5-1, the J call TRBJ2-7; possibly TRBD2 for D (6 bases). The CDR3 covers 15 residues. Germline CDR1 and CDR2: SGHRS and YFSETQ. V was trimmed by 0 bases and J by 0 bases, leaving 10 bases between them. CDR3 coding DNA: TGCGCCAGCAGCTTGGCCGGAGGGAGCTCCTACGAGCAGTACGTC. Its translation: CASSLAGGSSYEQYV.

V and J are TRBV6-6 and TRBJ2-7, with TRBD1 as a possible D gene (6 bases). The CDR3 contains 13 residues. Deletions cut 6 bases from V and 3 bases from J, with 12 bases between. Germline CDR1 is MNHNY and CDR2 is SVGAGI (reference sequence). The chain's CDR3 is CASSSGTIYEQYV. In DNA form, the CDR3 reads TGTGCCAGCAGCTCCGGGACAATCTACGAGCAGTACGTC.

This clonotype has just a few counts. The CDR3 loop reads CASSPPGPNEQYF. The DNA of the CDR3 is TGTGCCAGCAGCCCTCCGGGACCCAACGAGCAGTACTTC. The chain joins TRBV3-1 to TRBJ2-7; perhaps D is TRBD1 or TRBD2 (5 bases each). The germline V gene has CDR1 LGHDT and CDR2 YNNKEL (reference sequence). Trimming stripped 4 bases from V and 5 bases from J, with 12 bases between. The CDR3 contains 13 residues.

The chain links TRBV23-1 to TRBJ1-5; possibly TRBD1 for D (5 bases). TRBV23-1 belongs to the ORF category, with a function that is uncertain. The V end lost 0 bases, the J end lost 3 bases, and 12 bases lay between the germline ends. The CDR3 is 16 amino acids. CDR3 coding DNA: TGCGCCAGCAGTCAATCCCCGACAGCGGTCAATCAGCCCCAGCATTTT. As protein: CASSQSPTAVNQPQHF.

The chain combines TRBV7-9 with TRBJ2-2, with 9 bases fitting TRBD2. Trimming removed 2 bases from V and 7 bases from J; junction bases left unmatched: 2. CDR1 and CDR2 from the germline V gene are SEHNR and FQNEAQ (reference sequence). The CDR3 has 14 amino acids. CDR3 nucleotide sequence: TGTGCCAGCAGCTTACCAGCGGGGGGCGGGGAGCTGTTTTTT. Protein: CASSLPAGGGELFF.

The rearrangement links TRBV20-1 to TRBJ2-4; 9 bases line up with TRBD2. The CDR3 covers 13 residues. CDR1 is DFQATT, CDR2 SNEGSKA, per germline (reference sequence). Unmatched junction bases numbered 4, after V lost 5 bases and J lost 5 bases. The CDR3 nucleotides are TGCAGTGCTTTCGGGACTAGCCAAAACATTCAGTACTTC. This translates into CSAFGTSQNIQYF.

This clonotype has ten or more counts. V gene TRBV4-3 combines with J gene TRBJ2-1; D remains ambiguous. The V end was cut by 3 bases, the J end by 5 bases, with 8 bases between. Germline CDR1 LGHNA, CDR2 YSLEER. The CDR3 extends over 13 amino acids. CDR3 nucleotide sequence: TGCGCCAGCAGCCAGGGAAGACACAATGAGCAGTTCTTC. It codes for CASSQGRHNEQFF.

This clonotype appeared a few times. J is TRBJ1-1 and V is TRBV18; tentatively, D is TRBD1 (5 bases). The CDR3 totals 13 residues. Germline V gene sequence: CDR1 KGHSH, CDR2 LQKENI. The ends were cut back, 6 bases at V and 4 bases at J, with 12 bases in the middle. CDR3 sequence: CASSPRVRTEAFF. In DNA form, the CDR3 reads TGTGCCAGCTCCCCCAGGGTCCGCACTGAAGCTTTCTTT. The whole variable domain, remainder taken from reference TRBV18 and TRBJ1-1, is NAGVMQNPRHLVRRRGQEARLRCSPMKGHSHVYWYRQLPEEGLKFMVYLQKENIIDESGMPKERFSAEFPKEGPSILRIQQVVRGDSAAYFCASSPRVRTEAFFGQGTRLTVV.

The V gene is TRBV9, the J gene TRBJ2-7, with 8 nucleotides matching TRBD1. The V segment lost 0 bases and the J segment 2 bases; nucleotides outside the gene matches: 4. Germline-derived CDR1 and CDR2 are SGDLS and YYNGEE. This CDR3 is built from 15 residues. The CDR3 nucleotides read TGTGCCAGCAGCGTAGGGACAGGGTTTGCCTACGAGCAGTACTTC. This sequence encodes CASSVGTGFAYEQYF.

V gene TRBV12-3 or TRBV12-4 combines with J gene TRBJ2-2, with D perhaps given as TRBD1 or TRBD2 (7 bases each). The CDR3 consists of 14 residues. The V end was cut by 6 bases, the J end by 7 bases, with 15 bases between. The CDR3 sequence: CASRDTGEGGELFF. CDR3 nucleotide sequence: TGTGCCAGCAGAGATACAGGGGAGGGCGGGGAGCTGTTTTTT.